What follows describes a single TCR beta chain. Its antigen is not identified. These data originate in a study of T cells in Graves' hyperthyroidism and ophthalmopathy. Using RNA transcripts as the source, TCR beta CDR3 regions were amplified. With the HTBI primer set, the TCR CDR3 went through a first round of RT-PCR. Each CDR3 protein is one row after TCRdb ran MiXCR on the multiplex PCR reads. The data contain about 160,000 distinct CDR3 sequences, over 7.5% of them singletons. General study findings and limits: A model using 13 V-J features told ophthalmopathy apart from stable hyperthyroidism.

CDR3 length equals 13 residues. Germline loops: CDR1 SGHTA, CDR2 FQGNSA. Trimming pared 3 bases from V and 7 bases from J, leaving 12 bases between. The source is a woman aged 18 to 35 with Graves' hyperthyroidism that later progressed to Graves' ophthalmopathy. The genes are TRBV7-2 and TRBJ2-5; possible D gene TRBD2, 5 bases. Source material: blood. The CDR3 is CASSLYEGGTQYF. The CDR3 DNA sequence: TGTGCCAGCAGCTTGTACGAGGGCGGGACCCAGTACTTC.